The sequence of this TCR beta chain was determined in a study of Ad26.COV2.S vaccination and SARS-CoV-2 variants. In regard to this clone: Antigen specificity is unknown.

This table comes from immunoSEQ multiplex PCR, and its TCRdb copy is limited to in-frame clones, with some not included. Here the sample spans 150,000 to 200,000 clones, around 88% being singletons. Regarding the study as a whole: Non-spike TCR breadth showed similarity between vaccine and placebo recipients. CD8+ and CD4+ T cells specific for spike reportedly responded with substantial breadth after vaccination. Placebo recipients had lower spike-specific TCR breadth than vaccine recipients.

Looked up from germline, CDR1 is SGHTA and CDR2 is FQGNSA. V was trimmed by 1 base and J by 0 bases, leaving 8 bases between them. The CDR3 consists of 15 residues. The source is a human donor who had recovered from COVID-19. V gene TRBV7-2 combines with J gene TRBJ2-3, with D maybe TRBD2 (6 bases). The sequencing here drew on peripheral blood, taken after recovery from COVID-19. CDR3 nucleotide sequence: TGTGCCAGCAGCTTAGGCGGGGTTAGCACAGATACGCAGTATTTT. Protein sequence: CASSLGGVSTDTQYF.